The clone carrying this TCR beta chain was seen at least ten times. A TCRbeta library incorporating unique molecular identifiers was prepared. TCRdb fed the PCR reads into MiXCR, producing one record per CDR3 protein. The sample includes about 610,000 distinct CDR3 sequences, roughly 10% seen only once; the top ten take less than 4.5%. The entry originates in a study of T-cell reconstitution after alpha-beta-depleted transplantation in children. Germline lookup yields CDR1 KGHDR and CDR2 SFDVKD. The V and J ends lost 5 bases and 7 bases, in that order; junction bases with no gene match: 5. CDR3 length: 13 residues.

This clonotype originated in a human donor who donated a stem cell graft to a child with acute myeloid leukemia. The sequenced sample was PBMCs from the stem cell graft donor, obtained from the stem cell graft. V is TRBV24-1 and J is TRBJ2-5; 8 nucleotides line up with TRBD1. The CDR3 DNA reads TGTGCCACCAGTGGAATCGGGACAGGGACCCAGTACTTC. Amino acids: CATSGIGTGTQYF.